The rows below give T cell receptor beta chains drawn from one sample of a study of cytomegalovirus exposure and HLA in healthy donors. Profiled with immunoSEQ multiplex PCR; TCRdb holds only in-frame clones, not every one. The sample has 200,000 to 250,000 clones, about 70% seen once. Sample: PBMCs. The receptor source for this set is a woman in her twenties or thirties in good health and CMV-seronegative. The CDR3 runs from the conserved cysteine through the conserved F or W. Each record gives: clone size, J gene, D gene, V gene, CDR3 protein, CDR3 DNA. D genes are given only for firm matches. Not every row has a clone size; where given, it reads once, few, many or a size class.

clone size: -
J gene: TRBJ2-7
D gene: TRBD2
V gene: TRBV4-1
CDR3 protein: CASSQETSGIPNEQYF
CDR3 DNA: TGCGCCAGCAGCCAAGAAACTAGCGGGATCCCCAACGAGCAGTACTTC

clone size: -
J gene: TRBJ1-1
D gene: TRBD1
V gene: TRBV29-1
CDR3 protein: CSVMTGGTVAFF
CDR3 DNA: TGCAGCGTGATGACAGGGGGCACTGTGGCTTTCTTT

clone size: -
J gene: TRBJ1-1
D gene: TRBD1
V gene: TRBV28
CDR3 protein: CASRSRDRVNTEAFF
CDR3 DNA: TGTGCCAGCAGGTCCCGGGACAGGGTGAACACTGAAGCTTTCTTT

clone size: -
J gene: TRBJ1-6
D gene: -
V gene: TRBV5-6
CDR3 protein: CASSLPRQINSPLHF
CDR3 DNA: TGTGCCAGCAGCTTGCCCCGACAGATTAATTCACCCCTCCACTTT

clone size: -
J gene: TRBJ2-2
D gene: TRBD2
V gene: TRBV19
CDR3 protein: CASSIGTSGANTGELFF
CDR3 DNA: TGTGCCAGTAGTATAGGGACTAGCGGGGCGAACACCGGGGAGCTGTTTTTT

clone size: -
J gene: TRBJ2-1
D gene: TRBD2
V gene: TRBV9
CDR3 protein: CASSASGGRSYNEQFF
CDR3 DNA: TGTGCCAGCAGCGCGAGCGGGGGACGCTCCTACAATGAGCAGTTCTTC

clone size: -
J gene: TRBJ1-2
D gene: -
V gene: TRBV2
CDR3 protein: CASSPGLSYGYTF
CDR3 DNA: TGTGCCAGCAGCCCGGGTCTCTCCTATGGCTACACCTTC

clone size: once
J gene: TRBJ1-2
D gene: TRBD1
V gene: TRBV6-6
CDR3 protein: CASSPQGTYGYTF
CDR3 DNA: TGTGCCAGCAGTCCACAGGGGACCTATGGCTACACCTTC

clone size: -
J gene: TRBJ2-1
D gene: TRBD2
V gene: TRBV11-2
CDR3 protein: CASSPGTSGMEQFF
CDR3 DNA: TGTGCCAGCAGCCCCGGGACTAGCGGGATGGAGCAGTTCTTC

clone size: -
J gene: TRBJ2-3
D gene: TRBD2
V gene: TRBV4-1
CDR3 protein: CASSQEAGGPDTQYF
CDR3 DNA: TGTGCCAGCAGCCAAGAAGCGGGAGGGCCAGATACGCAGTATTTT

clone size: -
J gene: TRBJ2-1
D gene: -
V gene: TRBV25-1
CDR3 protein: CASSERGGVAYNEQFF
CDR3 DNA: TGTGCCAGCAGTGAAAGAGGGGGGGTAGCCTACAATGAGCAGTTCTTC

clone size: -
J gene: TRBJ2-7
D gene: -
V gene: TRBV29-1
CDR3 protein: CSVGGDGESYEQYF
CDR3 DNA: TGCAGCGTTGGGGGGGACGGTGAGTCCTACGAGCAGTACTTC

clone size: -
J gene: TRBJ2-7
D gene: -
V gene: TRBV18
CDR3 protein: CASATGTNSYEQYF
CDR3 DNA: TGTGCCAGCGCCACCGGGACAAACTCCTACGAGCAGTACTTC

clone size: once
J gene: TRBJ1-6
D gene: -
V gene: TRBV6-1
CDR3 protein: CASSTTGINSPLHF
CDR3 DNA: TGTGCCAGCAGTACAACAGGGATTAATTCACCCCTCCACTTT

clone size: -
J gene: TRBJ1-5
D gene: -
V gene: TRBV7-8
CDR3 protein: CASSLGENQPQHF
CDR3 DNA: TGTGCCAGCAGCCTGGGAGAGAATCAGCCCCAGCATTTT

clone size: -
J gene: TRBJ2-2
D gene: -
V gene: TRBV27
CDR3 protein: CASSFGAATNAGELFF
CDR3 DNA: TGTGCCAGCAGTTTTGGAGCAGCAACCAACGCCGGGGAGCTGTTTTTT

clone size: once
J gene: TRBJ1-1
D gene: -
V gene: TRBV6-5
CDR3 protein: CAITGQLNTEAFF
CDR3 DNA: TGTGCCATCACGGGACAACTGAACACTGAAGCTTTCTTT

clone size: -
J gene: TRBJ2-5
D gene: TRBD2
V gene: TRBV5-1
CDR3 protein: CASSLGLAGQETQYF
CDR3 DNA: TGCGCCAGCAGCTTGGGTCTAGCGGGGCAAGAGACCCAGTACTTC

clone size: -
J gene: TRBJ2-5
D gene: TRBD1
V gene: TRBV30
CDR3 protein: CAWSRDRGATETQYF
CDR3 DNA: TGTGCCTGGAGTCGGGACAGGGGGGCGACGGAGACCCAGTACTTC

clone size: -
J gene: TRBJ2-1
D gene: -
V gene: TRBV12-5
CDR3 protein: CASGSRGEQFF
CDR3 DNA: TGTGCTAGTGGCTCTAGGGGTGAGCAGTTCTTC

clone size: -
J gene: TRBJ1-1
D gene: -
V gene: TRBV13
CDR3 protein: CASSLGLGEMNTEAFF
CDR3 DNA: TGTGCCAGCAGCTTAGGCCTCGGGGAGATGAACACTGAAGCTTTCTTT

clone size: -
J gene: TRBJ1-5
D gene: TRBD1
V gene: TRBV6-5
CDR3 protein: CASSPGQGFNQPQHF
CDR3 DNA: TGTGCCAGCAGTCCGGGACAGGGGTTCAATCAGCCCCAGCATTTT

clone size: -
J gene: TRBJ1-5
D gene: -
V gene: TRBV19
CDR3 protein: CASTYGWDDTEGNQPQHF
CDR3 DNA: TGTGCCAGTACCTATGGATGGGATGACACGGAGGGCAATCAGCCCCAGCATTTT

clone size: few
J gene: TRBJ2-7
D gene: TRBD2
V gene: TRBV4-1
CDR3 protein: CASSQEVSGAYEQYF
CDR3 DNA: TGCGCCAGCAGCCAAGAGGTTAGCGGGGCCTACGAGCAGTACTTC

clone size: -
J gene: TRBJ2-5
D gene: TRBD2
V gene: TRBV7-8
CDR3 protein: CASSSPRSGRREETQYF
CDR3 DNA: TGTGCCAGCAGCTCCCCCAGGAGCGGGAGGAGGGAAGAGACCCAGTACTTC

clone size: -
J gene: TRBJ2-5
D gene: -
V gene: TRBV20-1
CDR3 protein: CSFFIQETQYF
CDR3 DNA: TGCAGTTTCTTTATTCAGGAGACCCAGTACTTC

clone size: few
J gene: TRBJ2-3
D gene: TRBD2
V gene: TRBV2
CDR3 protein: CANPTASGSTDTQYF
CDR3 DNA: TGTGCCAACCCGACAGCTAGCGGTAGCACAGATACGCAGTATTTT

clone size: -
J gene: TRBJ2-7
D gene: TRBD1
V gene: TRBV5-4
CDR3 protein: CASSLQGGPYEQYF
CDR3 DNA: TGTGCCAGCAGCTTACAGGGGGGACCCTACGAGCAGTACTTC

clone size: -
J gene: TRBJ1-1
D gene: TRBD1
V gene: TRBV5-6
CDR3 protein: CASSARQGNTEAFF
CDR3 DNA: TGTGCCAGCAGCGCCAGACAGGGGAACACTGAAGCTTTCTTT

clone size: -
J gene: TRBJ2-6
D gene: -
V gene: TRBV9
CDR3 protein: CASSPYSAGANVLTF
CDR3 DNA: TGTGCCAGCAGCCCTTATTCCGCTGGGGCCAACGTCCTGACTTTC

clone size: -
J gene: TRBJ1-4
D gene: -
V gene: TRBV19
CDR3 protein: CASSISGLEYEKLFF
CDR3 DNA: TGTGCCAGTAGTATCTCGGGATTGGAGTATGAAAAACTGTTTTTT

clone size: -
J gene: TRBJ1-5
D gene: TRBD1
V gene: TRBV7-9
CDR3 protein: CASSLGGQGFNQPQHF
CDR3 DNA: TGTGCCAGCAGCTTGGGGGGACAGGGTTTCAATCAGCCCCAGCATTTT

clone size: -
J gene: TRBJ2-7
D gene: TRBD1
V gene: TRBV27
CDR3 protein: CASSGTGYEQYF
CDR3 DNA: TGTGCCAGCAGTGGGACAGGGTACGAGCAGTACTTC

clone size: -
J gene: TRBJ2-7
D gene: TRBD2
V gene: TRBV7-9
CDR3 protein: CASSRTSGWDYEQYF
CDR3 DNA: TGTGCCAGCAGCCGGACTAGCGGCTGGGATTACGAGCAGTACTTC

clone size: -
J gene: TRBJ2-1
D gene: -
V gene: TRBV9
CDR3 protein: CASSSALSYNEQFF
CDR3 DNA: TGTGCCAGTTCTTCCGCGCTTTCCTACAATGAGCAGTTCTTC

clone size: -
J gene: TRBJ2-7
D gene: TRBD2
V gene: TRBV7-9
CDR3 protein: CASSLEAGDYEQYF
CDR3 DNA: TGTGCCAGCAGCTTAGAAGCGGGGGATTACGAGCAGTACTTC

clone size: few
J gene: TRBJ2-7
D gene: -
V gene: TRBV6-5
CDR3 protein: CASSYAGGYEQYF
CDR3 DNA: TGTGCCAGCAGTTATGCGGGTGGATATGAGCAGTACTTC

clone size: -
J gene: TRBJ1-2
D gene: -
V gene: TRBV6-1
CDR3 protein: CASSQMLTAYYGYTF
CDR3 DNA: TGTGCCAGCAGTCAAATGTTGACAGCTTACTATGGCTACACCTTC

clone size: once
J gene: TRBJ2-6
D gene: TRBD1
V gene: TRBV6-4
CDR3 protein: CASSSGTGTGANVLTF
CDR3 DNA: TGTGCCAGCAGTTCCGGGACAGGGACTGGGGCCAACGTCCTGACTTTC

clone size: -
J gene: TRBJ2-1
D gene: -
V gene: TRBV4-1
CDR3 protein: CASSQEDSNSYNEQFF
CDR3 DNA: TGCGCCAGCAGCCAAGAGGACAGTAACTCCTACAATGAGCAGTTCTTC

clone size: -
J gene: TRBJ1-1
D gene: -
V gene: TRBV7-9
CDR3 protein: CASSLGGRRTEAFF
CDR3 DNA: TGTGCCAGCAGCTTAGGGGGGCGCCGGACTGAAGCTTTCTTT

clone size: -
J gene: TRBJ1-4
D gene: -
V gene: TRBV11-3
CDR3 protein: CATHGTPATNEKLFF
CDR3 DNA: TGTGCCACCCACGGGACTCCCGCAACTAATGAAAAACTGTTTTTT

clone size: -
J gene: TRBJ2-5
D gene: TRBD1
V gene: TRBV7-6
CDR3 protein: CASSPRQGETQYF
CDR3 DNA: TGTGCCAGCAGCCCTCGACAGGGGGAGACCCAGTACTTC

clone size: -
J gene: TRBJ1-2
D gene: -
V gene: TRBV5-8
CDR3 protein: CASSRSYGYTF
CDR3 DNA: TGTGCCAGCAGTCGGTCGTATGGCTACACCTTC

clone size: -
J gene: TRBJ2-7
D gene: -
V gene: TRBV12-5
CDR3 protein: CASAILSGSSYEQYF
CDR3 DNA: TGTGCTAGTGCCATATTGTCCGGGAGCTCCTACGAGCAGTACTTC

clone size: few
J gene: TRBJ2-7
D gene: -
V gene: TRBV6-4
CDR3 protein: CASSYMRQGGYEQYF
CDR3 DNA: TGTGCCAGCAGTTACATGAGGCAGGGTGGCTACGAGCAGTACTTC

clone size: few
J gene: TRBJ1-1
D gene: -
V gene: TRBV5-1
CDR3 protein: CASSLDQDTEAFF
CDR3 DNA: TGCGCCAGCAGCTTGGATCAGGACACTGAAGCTTTCTTT

clone size: once
J gene: TRBJ2-1
D gene: -
V gene: TRBV4-1
CDR3 protein: CASSQDISDEQFF
CDR3 DNA: TGCGCCAGCAGCCAAGATATATCCGATGAGCAGTTCTTC

clone size: -
J gene: TRBJ1-5
D gene: -
V gene: TRBV2
CDR3 protein: CASREDSLGNQPQHF
CDR3 DNA: TGTGCCAGCAGGGAGGACAGCCTCGGCAATCAGCCCCAGCATTTT

clone size: -
J gene: TRBJ1-2
D gene: -
V gene: TRBV5-1
CDR3 protein: CASSSYRDGYTF
CDR3 DNA: TGCGCCAGCAGCTCTTACAGGGACGGCTACACCTTC

clone size: -
J gene: TRBJ2-1
D gene: TRBD2
V gene: TRBV4-1
CDR3 protein: CASSRTSDSYNEQFF
CDR3 DNA: TGCGCCAGCAGCCGGACTAGCGATTCCTACAATGAGCAGTTCTTC

clone size: -
J gene: TRBJ2-7
D gene: -
V gene: TRBV7-6
CDR3 protein: CASSLARSSYEQYF
CDR3 DNA: TGTGCCAGCAGCTTAGCTCGGAGCTCCTACGAGCAGTACTTC